A selection of T cell receptor beta chains follows, all from one sample in a study of blood T cell repertoires in COVID-19. Profiling relied on immunoSEQ multiplex PCR, and the TCRdb table lists in-frame clones only, not all of them. The sample carries approximately 70,000 clones, approximately 90% recorded once. The sample was peripheral blood. The receptors stem from a middle-aged man with COVID-19, enrolled during active disease. Each CDR3 is given with its conserved first and last residue. D genes are given only for firm matches. Clone size is given for some rows only: seen once, a few or many times, or a class if the clone is expanded.

CASSLLGRPNEKLFF	TGTGCCAGCAGTTTATTGGGCAGACCTAATGAAAAACTGTTTTTT	15	-	TRBV27	-	TRBJ1-4
CASSQVWDRNYEQYF	TGCGCCAGCAGCCAAGTATGGGACAGGAATTACGAGCAGTACTTC	15	-	TRBV4-3	TRBD1	TRBJ2-7
CASSLSPGTSYEQYF	TGTGCCAGCAGCTTATCTCCGGGAACGTCCTACGAGCAGTACTTC	15	-	TRBV7-2	-	TRBJ2-7
CASSQSDRTNEKLFF	TGTGCCAGCAGCCAATCGGACAGGACGAATGAAAAACTGTTTTTT	15	-	TRBV3-1/TRBV3-2	TRBD1	TRBJ1-4
CASSLRSAAETQYF	TGTGCCAGCAGCTTAAGGTCGGCAGCGGAGACCCAGTACTTC	14	-	TRBV7-6	-	TRBJ2-5
CASSYFTGMNTEAFF	TGTGCCAGCAGTTATTTCACAGGGATGAACACTGAAGCTTTCTTT	15	-	TRBV2	-	TRBJ1-1
CASSFLEGGGELFF	TGTGCCAGCAGCTTCCTAGAGGGAGGCGGGGAGCTGTTTTTT	14	-	TRBV5-5	-	TRBJ2-2
CASRAGRSYEQYF	TGTGCCAGCAGAGCAGGGAGGTCCTACGAGCAGTACTTC	13	-	TRBV7-2	-	TRBJ2-7
CASSRQGVNSPLHF	TGTGCCAGTAGTAGACAGGGGGTTAATTCACCCCTCCACTTT	14	-	TRBV19	TRBD1	TRBJ1-6
CASSLARRVSSYNEQFF	TGTGCCAGCAGCTTAGCACGCCGGGTTAGCTCCTACAATGAGCAGTTCTTC	17	-	TRBV7-8	-	TRBJ2-1
CASRSQVNQPQHF	TGTGCCAGTAGATCTCAGGTTAATCAGCCCCAGCATTTT	13	once	TRBV19	-	TRBJ1-5
CASSQVGTSSNNEQFF	TGTGCCAGCAGCCAAGTCGGGACTAGCAGTAACAATGAGCAGTTCTTC	16	-	TRBV4-2	TRBD2	TRBJ2-1
CASSRLVQETQYF	TGTGCCAGCAGCCGACTAGTTCAAGAGACCCAGTACTTC	13	-	TRBV6-2/TRBV6-3	-	TRBJ2-5
CATLREGSEKLFF	TGTGCCACCCTTCGGGAGGGCAGTGAAAAACTGTTTTTT	13	-	TRBV7-9	-	TRBJ1-4
CASSLGQMNTEAFF	TGTGCCAGCAGCTTGGGACAGATGAACACTGAAGCTTTCTTT	14	-	TRBV5-4	-	TRBJ1-1
CATASPGRTYNEQFF	TGTGCCACCGCATCTCCAGGAAGGACCTACAATGAGCAGTTCTTC	15	-	TRBV24-1	-	TRBJ2-1